Each of the 15 T cell receptor beta chains below was sequenced from the same sample in a study of blood T cell repertoires in COVID-19. Libraries were prepared by immunoSEQ multiplex PCR; TCRdb keeps only in-frame clonotypes and omits some of them. This table holds under 300,000 clones, around 88% found once. Sequencing input: peripheral blood. The source is an elderly man with acute or convalescent COVID-19.

The rearrangement uses TRBV2 and TRBJ2-7, with 9 bases aligning to TRBD2. There are 15 residues in the CDR3. CDR1 and CDR2 (germline): SNHLY, FYNNEI. Losses at the gene ends were 2 bases for V and 6 bases for J; bases not matched to a gene: 8. CDR3 nucleotides: TGTGCCAGCAGTGAAATGGCTAGCGGGATTGGCGAGCAGTACTTC. It encodes CASSEMASGIGEQYF.

This chain uses TRBV6-6 with TRBJ1-5; D gene unclear. Trimming removed 4 bases from V and 9 bases from J, with 13 bases in between. Germline CDR1 MNHNY, CDR2 SVGAGI (reference sequence). This CDR3 contains 13 residues. The CDR3 bases are TGTGCCAGCAGTTGGACGGCTCGGGGGCCCCAGCATTTT. Its protein product is CASSWTARGPQHF.

The sample holds one count of this clone. The chain employs TRBV23-1 and TRBJ2-5; a weak D match, TRBD1 (6 bases). TRBV23-1 is known as an ORF, though its function is uncertain. CDR3 length equals 16 residues. The V and J ends lost 4 bases and 2 bases respectively, with 17 bases between them. DNA for the CDR3: TGCGCCAGCAGTCGCAGTAAAGGGGGTATGCAAGAGACCCAGTACTTC. Translated: CASSRSKGGMQETQYF.

The chain joins TRBV12-3 or TRBV12-4 to TRBJ1-2; the match to TRBD1 covers 7 bases. The ends lost 5 bases at V and 12 bases at J; junction bases unmatched: 12. This CDR3 has 13 residues. The CDR3 region has the DNA TGTGCCAGCAGTACAGCGCCGGGACAGTTCAACACCTTC. Translation gives CASSTAPGQFNTF.

CDR3 DNA sequence: TGTGCCAGCAGCTTAATACAAAGGTCTAGCGGGAGTGCCGATACGCAGTATTTT. Residues: CASSLIQRSSGSADTQYF. The J gene is TRBJ2-3, the V gene TRBV7-6, with 10 nucleotides matching TRBD2. The J segment lost 6 bases and the V segment lost 2 bases, leaving 14 bases of the junction unmatched. The CDR3 is 18 amino acids. Germline-derived CDR1 and CDR2 are SGHVS and FNYEAQ.

The V gene is TRBV29-1, the J gene TRBJ2-3; 10 nucleotides match TRBD2. After removal of 4 bases from V and 0 bases from J, the junction contained 4 bases not matched to a gene. The CDR3 consists of 15 residues. Per the germline V gene, CDR1 is SQVTM and CDR2 is ANQGSEA. CDR3 residues: CSVGGLADSTDTQYF. The DNA of the CDR3 is TGCAGCGTTGGAGGACTAGCGGACAGCACAGATACGCAGTATTTT.

J is TRBJ2-6 and V is TRBV15, with 7 bases identical to TRBD1. The CDR3 has 16 amino acids. The germline gives CDR1 LNHNV, CDR2 YYDKDF (reference sequence). J was trimmed by 3 bases and V by 1 base; bases with no gene match: 3. The CDR3 sequence: CATSRGTGLGANVLTF. The CDR3 bases are TGTGCCACCAGCAGAGGGACAGGCCTTGGGGCCAACGTCCTGACTTTC. The full variable domain, in which reference TRBV15 and TRBJ2-6 provide the parts outside the CDR3, is DAMVIQNPRYQVTQFGKPVTLSCSQTLNHNVMYWYQQKSSQAPKLLFHYYDKDFNNEADTPDNFQSRRPNTSFCFLDIRSPGLGDTAMYLCATSRGTGLGANVLTFGAGSRLTVL.

V gene TRBV18 combines with J gene TRBJ2-2; 9 nucleotides match TRBD2. V lost 0 bases to trimming and J lost 1 base; unmatched junction nucleotides: 3. The CDR3 loop spans 17 amino acids. CDR1 and CDR2 from the germline V gene are KGHSH and LQKENI. The CDR3 nucleotides are TGTGCCAGCTCACCACCGCTAGCGGGGTGGAACACCGGGGAGCTGTTTTTT. It translates to CASSPPLAGWNTGELFF.

V gene TRBV6-5 combines with J gene TRBJ1-6, with 10 bases identical to TRBD1. The CDR3 covers 14 residues. V was clipped by 6 bases and J by 10 bases; unmatched bases: 6. Germline-derived CDR1 and CDR2 are MNHEY and SVGAGI. The CDR3 DNA reads as TGTGCCAGCAGAACCGGGACAGGGGACTCACCCCTCCACTTT. Translation gives CASRTGTGDSPLHF.

The gene calls are TRBV5-1 and TRBJ1-2, with TRBD1 matching 7 bases. Germline lookup yields CDR1 SGHRS and CDR2 YFSETQ. The CDR3 length is 16 residues. J lost 0 bases, V lost 4 bases, and 9 bases had no gene match. CDR3 coding DNA: TGCGCCAGCAGCCCAACGACAGGGTTGACTAACTATGGCTACACCTTC. Protein product: CASSPTTGLTNYGYTF.

The table lists this clone with a few counts. The chain combines TRBV4-2 with TRBJ2-1; D is perhaps TRBD2 (5 bases). Germline CDR1 reads LGHNA; CDR2 reads YNFKEQ. Between the trimmed V and J ends, which lost 4 bases and 4 bases, there was a span of 14 bases. The CDR3 spans 15 residues. This chain's CDR3 is CASSPLAGFYNEQFF. CDR3 nucleotides: TGTGCCAGCAGCCCCCTAGCTGGGTTTTACAATGAGCAGTTCTTC.

This chain uses TRBV29-1 with TRBJ2-7; D is possibly TRBD1 (5 bases). The CDR3 has 12 amino acids. Germline-derived CDR1 and CDR2 are SQVTM and ANQGSEA. V gave up 5 bases and J gave up 0 bases, with 8 bases separating them. The DNA of the CDR3 is TGCAGCGTTCATCAGGGCTCCTACGAGCAGTACTTC. Encoded protein: CSVHQGSYEQYF.

This sequence joins TRBV5-4 and TRBJ1-4; maybe TRBD1 (5 bases). V gave up 5 bases and J gave up 3 bases, with 14 bases separating them. There are 15 residues in the CDR3. CDR1 is SGHNT, CDR2 YYREEE, per germline (reference sequence). CDR3 DNA sequence: TGTGCCAGCAGGCGGGGGGGGTCGGCTAATGAAAAACTGTTTTTT. Its protein product is CASRRGGSANEKLFF.

The J gene is TRBJ2-3, the V gene TRBV2; the match to TRBD2 covers 14 bases. V shed 7 bases, J shed 1 base, and the junction held 7 bases outside the gene matches. The germline V gene encodes CDR1 SNHLY and CDR2 FYNNEI. CDR3 length: 17 residues. Written as DNA, the CDR3 is TGTGCCAGCAAGGGGACTAGCGGGAGACGCGGCACAGATACGCAGTATTTT. This sequence encodes CASKGTSGRRGTDTQYF.

The chain combines TRBV10-1 with TRBJ2-1, with D perhaps TRBD2 (6 bases). The CDR3 loop spans 15 amino acids. Trimming took off 8 bases at V and 0 bases at J, with 14 bases between the two ends. Germline-derived CDR1 and CDR2 are WNHNN and SYGVQD (reference sequence). This CDR3 reads CASARGFSSYNEQFF. In DNA form, the CDR3 reads TGCGCCAGCGCCCGGGGGTTTAGCTCCTACAATGAGCAGTTCTTC.